These 20 T cell receptor beta chains share one sample of origin, sequenced in a study of tumor and adjacent non-tumor tissue in lung cancer. A modified ARM-PCR protocol with three rounds of nested PCR amplified TCRbeta. TCRdb re-called the multiplex PCR reads with MiXCR, one entry per CDR3 protein. The sample has approximately 79,000 distinct CDR3 sequences, 72% seen once. RNA was extracted from bulk tissue without any cell sorting. The sample consisted of lung tumor tissue. The receptor set was obtained from a woman in her thirties or forties with non-small cell lung cancer.

About this clonotype: Mismatch with germline at one junction end may stem from a read error. This sequence joins TRBV6-5 and TRBJ1-1; 12 bases are a match to TRBD1. Per germline, CDR1 MNHEY and CDR2 SVGAGI. The CDR3 sequence is 15 residues long. In DNA form, the CDR3 reads TGCGCCAGCAGTTACCTCATTGGGACAGGGGGCCAAGCTTTCTTT. Translated: CASSYLIGTGGQAFF.

Regarding this clonotype: A read error may account for a junction end that differs from germline. This chain connects TRBV4-2 to TRBJ1-3, with D hard to call. Germline CDR1 LGHNA, CDR2 YNFKEQ. This CDR3 has 16 residues. Here the CDR3 reads CTSSQDRGSARNTIYF. CDR3 DNA sequence: TGTACCAGCAGTCAAGATCGCGGCAGCGCGAGAAACACCATATATTTT.

This sequence joins TRBV6-5 and TRBJ2-7; D remains unclear. This CDR3 comprises 13 residues. The germline V and J ends were trimmed by 9 bases and 1 base, with 13 bases remaining between them. Looked up from germline, CDR1 is MNHEY and CDR2 is SVGAGI. In nucleotides, the CDR3 is TGTGCCAGGACGGCGGCGAGTTCCTACGAGCAGTACTTC. Protein sequence: CARTAASSYEQYF.

Turning to this clonotype: Relative to the germline gene, one junction end is altered; a read error may explain this. V and J are TRBV12-3 or TRBV12-4 and TRBJ2-3; 8 bases agree with TRBD2. This CDR3 spans 16 amino acids. The CDR3 sequence: CASSPRDWTSTETQYF. Written as DNA, the CDR3 is TGTGCCAGCAGTCCCAGGGACTGGACTAGCACAGAAACGCAGTATTTT.

This clonotype was seen only a few times. Germline is not matched at one junction end, which may reflect a read error. The chain employs TRBV11-1 and TRBJ2-7; D ambiguous. The CDR3 spans 14 residues. Per germline, CDR1 SGHAT and CDR2 FQDESV (reference sequence). This CDR3 is CASSLVLGSYEQYF. In nucleotides, the CDR3 is TGTGCTAGCAGCTTAGTGCTCGGCAGCTACGAGCAGTACTTC. Drawing the rest from reference TRBV11-1 and TRBJ2-7, the complete variable domain is EAEVAQSPRYKITEKSQAVAFWCDPISGHATLYWYRQILGQGPELLVQFQDESVVDDSQLPKDRFSAERLKGVDSTLKIQPAELGDSAMYLCASSLVLGSYEQYFGPGTRLTVT.

In the case of this clonotype: The junction does not match germline at one end; this may be a read error. The gene calls are TRBV11-2 and TRBJ2-1; 13 positions match TRBD2. The germline CDR1 and CDR2 sequences are SGHAT and FQNNGV. The CDR3 has 16 residues. The CDR3 is CVSSLLAGGLYNEQFF. For the CDR3, the DNA is TGTGTCAGCAGCTTACTAGCGGGGGGGCTCTACAATGAACAGTTCTTC.

Comments on this clonotype: At one end the junction does not follow the germline gene, possibly because of a read error. CDR3 DNA sequence: TGTACCAGCAGTTTTACCGGGCCGCGGGGCTATGACTACACCTTC. Translated: CTSSFTGPRGYDYTF. The chain is built from TRBV12-3 or TRBV12-4 and TRBJ1-2; perhaps TRBD1 as D (5 bases). The CDR3 totals 15 residues.

This clonotype was detected ten times or more. The chain joins TRBV20-1 to TRBJ2-5; D possibly corresponds to TRBD1 (6 bases). The V gene lost 6 bases and the J gene lost 3 bases, with 8 bases spanning the gap. Germline V lookup: CDR1 DFQATT, CDR2 SNEGSKA (reference sequence). The CDR3 covers 11 residues. CDR3 bases: TGCAGTGCACACAGGGAAGAGACCCAGTACTTC. Its translation is CSAHREETQYF.

A note on this clonotype: This could be a read error, since a much larger clone is one nucleotide away. The V and J genes are TRBV5-6 and TRBJ2-4, with D uncertain. Germline assignment: CDR1 SGHDT and CDR2 YYEEEE. The CDR3 spans 12 residues. Trimming removed 1 base from V and 5 bases from J, with 4 bases in between. DNA for the CDR3: TGTGCCAGCAGCTTGCCCCAAAACATTCAGTACTTC. It is translated as CASSLPQNIQYF.

A word on this clonotype: The CDR3 does not end in the conserved phenylalanine or tryptophan, so this is likely a read error. Because the CDR3's place on the DNA is in doubt, the DNA is left out and the CDR3 is given as listed by TCRdb. The V call is TRBV11-2, the J call TRBJ2-3; the DNA was not used to check the table's D call, TRBD1. Ends included, the CDR3 has 14 residues. Germline CDR1 SGHAT, CDR2 FQNNGV. The CDR3 region is CASSRTDTDSTQYL.

J is TRBJ2-4 and V is TRBV4-2; D is ambiguous. Trimming took off 3 bases at V and 6 bases at J, with 12 bases between the two ends. This CDR3 contains 14 residues. The germline V gene has CDR1 LGHNA and CDR2 YNFKEQ. CDR3 DNA: TGTGCCAGCAGCCAGACATGGTGGGGAAACATTCAGTACTTC. Translated, it gives CASSQTWWGNIQYF.

This clonotype showed up just a few times. At one of its ends the junction is not consistent with the germline gene, which may arise from a read error. This rearrangement joins TRBV5-1 to TRBJ2-5; the D gene is possibly TRBD1 (5 bases). Germline V gives CDR1 SGHRS, CDR2 YFSETQ. The length of the CDR3 is 13 residues. CDR3 sequence (DNA): TGCGCCAGCAGCTCGGCGGTGACAGAGACCCAGTACTTT. This translates into CASSSAVTETQYF.

A word on this clonotype: It may be a read error: a sequence one base away is much more abundant. This sequence joins TRBV6-6 and TRBJ2-7, with no clear D. CDR1 is MNHNY and CDR2 is SVGAGI in the germline V gene (reference sequence). V dropped 6 bases and J dropped 0 bases, with 15 bases sitting between them. The CDR3 runs 15 residues. CDR3 nucleotide sequence: TGTGCCAGCAGCCTACAGTTTACCCTCTCCTACGAGCAGTACTTC. It specifies CASSLQFTLSYEQYF.

As to this clonotype: No conserved phenylalanine or tryptophan ends this CDR3, so it is likely a read error. Because the CDR3's place on the DNA is in doubt, the DNA is left out and the CDR3 is given as listed by TCRdb. The chain has TRBV5-4 and TRBJ2-7; the D call in the table, TRBD2, was not verified against the DNA. Germline values: CDR1 SGHNT, CDR2 YYREEE (reference sequence). Inclusive of both ends, the CDR3 amounts to 12 amino acids. CDR3 loop: CAWRDWSYEQYS.

The chain has TRBV11-2 and TRBJ2-1, with TRBD1 matching 11 bases. This CDR3 contains 15 residues. The germline V gene has CDR1 SGHAT and CDR2 FQNNGV. Trimming at V came to 3 bases and at J to 16 bases, leaving 14 bases not matched to a gene. Here the CDR3 reads CASSFGTGGRNEKFF. CDR3 nucleotide sequence: TGTGCCAGCAGCTTTGGGACAGGGGGTCGTAATGAGAAATTCTTC.

In this sample, this clonotype turned up a few times. The chain combines TRBV28 with TRBJ1-2, with TRBD1 as a possible D gene (6 bases). Germline CDR1 is MDHEN and CDR2 is SYDVKM. The CDR3 length is 12 residues. V lost 7 bases to trimming and J lost 12 bases, with 18 bases between them. In nucleotides, the CDR3 is TGTGCCAGCAACCAGGGGATCTTGGGCAACACCTTC. Residues: CASNQGILGNTF.

Of note for this clonotype: Given a much more abundant clone one base away, this may be a read error. The chain employs TRBV5-8 and TRBJ2-3; D might be TRBD1 (5 bases). Deletions cut 3 bases from V and 2 bases from J, with 10 bases between. Germline loops: CDR1 SGHTS, CDR2 YDEGEE. CDR3 length: 14 residues. The CDR3 loop reads CASSSTVITDTQYF. The CDR3 nucleotides are TGTGCCAGCAGCTCGACAGTTATCACAGATACGCAGTATTTT.

This clonotype was observed a handful of times. With a much larger clone just one base away, this may be a read error. The rearrangement uses TRBV28 and TRBJ2-5; D might be TRBD2 (5 bases). Germline loops: CDR1 MDHEN, CDR2 SYDVKM. V gave up 5 bases and J gave up 5 bases, with 15 bases separating them. The CDR3 is 14 amino acids. The CDR3 is CASSPPRELETQYF. The CDR3 region has the DNA TGTGCCAGCAGTCCCCCAAGGGAGCTGGAGACCCAGTACTTC. The full variable domain, completed using reference TRBV28 and TRBJ2-5, is DVKVTQSSRYLVKRTGEKVFLECVQDMDHENMFWYRQDPGLGLRLIYFSYDVKMKEKGDIPEGYSVSREKKERFSLILESASTNQTSMYLCASSPPRELETQYFGPGTRLLVL.

Comment on this clonotype: No conserved phenylalanine or tryptophan ends this CDR3, so it is likely a read error. The rearrangement uses TRBV11-2 and TRBJ2-5; a possible D gene is TRBD2 (6 bases). This CDR3 is built from 15 residues. In germline, CDR1 is SGHAT, CDR2 FQNNGV. As DNA, the CDR3 is TGTGACAGCAGCTTGGACCTAGCGAGTGGGGGGACCCAGTACTAC. Protein product: CDSSLDLASGGTQYY.

Details on this clonotype: The germline gene is not matched at one end of the junction; a read error may be the cause. This chain links TRBV6-5 with TRBJ1-6, with D perhaps matching TRBD1 (5 bases). The germline gives CDR1 MNHEY, CDR2 SVGAGI. The CDR3 is made up of 15 amino acids. The CDR3 reads CASSYTIGDNSPLHF. The CDR3 nucleotides read TGTGCCAGTAGTTATACCATAGGGGATAATTCACCCCTCCACTTT.